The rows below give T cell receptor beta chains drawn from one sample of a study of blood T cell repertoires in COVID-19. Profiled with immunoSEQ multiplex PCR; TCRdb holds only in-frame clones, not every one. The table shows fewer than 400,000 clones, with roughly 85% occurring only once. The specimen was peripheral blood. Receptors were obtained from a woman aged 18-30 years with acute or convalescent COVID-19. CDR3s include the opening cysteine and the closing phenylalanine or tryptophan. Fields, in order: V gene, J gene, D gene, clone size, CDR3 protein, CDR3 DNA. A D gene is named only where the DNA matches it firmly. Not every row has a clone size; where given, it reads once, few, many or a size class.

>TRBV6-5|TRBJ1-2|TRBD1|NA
CASSRNTGGYGYTF
TGTGCCAGCAGTCGCAACACAGGGGGCTATGGCTACACCTTC
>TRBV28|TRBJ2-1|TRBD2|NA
CASITSGVYNEQFF
TGTGCCAGCATTACTAGCGGGGTCTACAATGAGCAGTTCTTC
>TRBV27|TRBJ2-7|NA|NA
CASSLKPSSYEQYF
TGTGCCAGCAGTTTAAAACCGAGCTCCTACGAGCAGTACTTC
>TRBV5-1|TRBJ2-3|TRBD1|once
CASSLQGPTSTDTQYF
TGCGCCAGCAGCCTACAGGGGCCCACTAGCACAGATACGCAGTATTTT
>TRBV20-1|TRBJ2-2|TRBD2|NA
CSASRTSGNTGELFF
TGCAGTGCTAGTCGGACTAGCGGGAACACCGGGGAGCTGTTTTTT
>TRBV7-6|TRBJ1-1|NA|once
CASSLGGRGTEAFF
TGTGCCAGCAGCTTAGGGGGTAGGGGCACTGAAGCTTTCTTT
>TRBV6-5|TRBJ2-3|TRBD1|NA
CASSRGQGADTQYF
TGTGCCAGCAGTAGAGGACAGGGGGCAGATACGCAGTATTTT
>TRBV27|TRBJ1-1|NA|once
CASSRGRQWGAFF
TGTGCCAGCAGCAGGGGAAGACAGTGGGGAGCTTTCTTT
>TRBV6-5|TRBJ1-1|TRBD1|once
CASSYRDRGNTEAFF
TGTGCCAGCAGTTACCGGGACAGAGGAAACACTGAAGCTTTCTTT
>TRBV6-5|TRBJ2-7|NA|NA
CASSYLPGPDEQYF
TGTGCCAGCAGTTATCTCCCAGGGCCGGACGAGCAGTACTTC
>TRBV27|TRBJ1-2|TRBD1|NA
CASSSGQGRNGYTF
TGTGCCAGCAGTTCTGGACAGGGGAGGAATGGCTACACCTTC
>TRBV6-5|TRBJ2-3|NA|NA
CASSSPADTQYF
TGTGCCAGCAGTTCGCCAGCGGATACGCAGTATTTT
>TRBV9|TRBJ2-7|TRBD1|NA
CASSFGTGGRLYEQYF
TGTGCCAGCAGCTTCGGAACAGGGGGCCGACTCTACGAGCAGTACTTC
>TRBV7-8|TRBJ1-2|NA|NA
CASSLESVNYGYTF
TGTGCCAGCAGCTTAGAATCAGTTAACTATGGCTACACCTTC
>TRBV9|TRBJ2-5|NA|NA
CASSPNVGFGETQYF
TGTGCCAGCAGCCCGAACGTGGGCTTTGGAGAGACCCAGTACTTC
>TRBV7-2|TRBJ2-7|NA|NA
CASSRYSSYEQYF
TGTGCCAGCAGCCGATACTCGTCCTACGAGCAGTACTTC
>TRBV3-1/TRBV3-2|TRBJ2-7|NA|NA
CASSQGLSPYEQYF
TGTGCCAGCAGCCAGGGACTTTCCCCCTACGAGCAGTACTTC
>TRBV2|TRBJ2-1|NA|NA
CASTLEGGNEQFF
TGTGCCAGCACCTTGGAGGGAGGCAATGAGCAGTTCTTC
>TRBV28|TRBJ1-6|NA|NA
CATRRENSYNSPLHF
TGTGCCACCCGACGGGAAAACTCCTATAATTCACCCCTCCACTTT
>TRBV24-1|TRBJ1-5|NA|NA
CATSGARDQPQHF
TGTGCCACCAGTGGGGCCCGTGATCAGCCCCAGCATTTT
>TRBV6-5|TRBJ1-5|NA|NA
CATSTAQASNQPQHF
TGTGCCACCTCGACAGCTCAAGCCAGCAATCAGCCCCAGCATTTT
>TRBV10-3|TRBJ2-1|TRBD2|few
CAISVSGGAGSEQFF
TGTGCCATCAGTGTCAGCGGGGGGGCCGGGAGTGAGCAGTTCTTC
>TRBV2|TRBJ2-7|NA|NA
CASSEQGYEQYF
TGTGCCAGCAGTGAACAGGGCTACGAGCAGTACTTC